This TCR beta chain was documented in a study of TIL therapy for anti-PD-1-resistant metastatic lung cancer. This was the immunoSEQ v3 assay. Libraries were sequenced to roughly 2 million read pairs (survey) or roughly 4.5-6.5 million (deep). Profiling relied on immunoSEQ multiplex PCR, and the TCRdb table lists in-frame clones only, not all of them. The sample consists of 45,000 to 60,000 clones, approximately 79% of them appearing once. Described time point: pre-treatment sample, taken before nivolumab and TIL therapy. CDR3 length equals 13 residues. The germline gives CDR1 LNHDA, CDR2 SQIVND (reference sequence). J gave up 6 bases and V 6 bases, and 1 base lay outside the gene matches.

The V and J genes are TRBV19 and TRBJ2-3, with 12 bases that match TRBD2. This clonotype originated in a woman between 25 and 85 years old with non-small cell lung cancer. Sequenced here: blood, sampled at baseline. For the CDR3, the DNA is TGTGCCAGTAGGCTAGCGGGGGGGGATACGCAGTATTTT. It specifies CASRLAGGDTQYF.